This is a list of T cell receptor beta chains from one sample in a study of T cells in Graves' hyperthyroidism and ophthalmopathy. TCRdb reprocessed the multiplex PCR reads with MiXCR, giving one entry per CDR3 protein. This sample has about 270,000 distinct CDR3 sequences, with under 30% found just once. Sequenced: blood. All receptors come from a man aged 40-49 years with Graves' hyperthyroidism that later progressed to Graves' ophthalmopathy. CDR3s include the opening cysteine and the closing phenylalanine or tryptophan. Fields, in order: D gene, V gene, J gene, clone size, CDR3 DNA, CDR3 protein. D genes are given only for firm matches. Clone size is not always given. Where it is, it says once, few, many or a class for expanded clones.

>NA|TRBV2|TRBJ2-7|many
TGTGCCAGCAACATGGGCGGTTTCACCTACGAGCAGTACTTC
CASNMGGFTYEQYF
>NA|TRBV30|TRBJ1-5|NA
TGTGCCTGGAGTGAGGGGGGTTATCAGCCCCAGCATTTT
CAWSEGGYQPQHF
>NA|TRBV4-3|TRBJ2-2|NA
TGCGCCAGCAGCCAAGATGCTGGGACGAACACCGGGGAGCTGTTTTTT
CASSQDAGTNTGELFF
>NA|TRBV6-5|TRBJ1-6|many
TGTGCCAGCAGTTATGAAAGGGTGGTGTATAATTCACCCCTCCACTTT
CASSYERVVYNSPLHF
>NA|TRBV9|TRBJ1-1|many
TGTGCCAGCAGCCCATTGGAGGGCCAGGGAGGGAGGAACACTGAAGCTTTCTTT
CASSPLEGQGGRNTEAFF
>NA|TRBV6-2/TRBV6-3|TRBJ2-7|NA
TGTGCCAGCAGTTACCGGACAGTCGAGCAGTACTTC
CASSYRTVEQYF
>NA|TRBV15|TRBJ1-1|NA
TGTGCCACCAGCAGTGGGTGGGAGGGACAAGCTTTCTTT
CATSSGWEGQAFF
>NA|TRBV5-5|TRBJ1-2|NA
TGTGCCAGCAGCCCTCCCTGGTCAGCTAACTATGGCTACACCTTC
CASSPPWSANYGYTF
>NA|TRBV29-1|TRBJ1-1|few
TGCAGCGTTGAAGGTTGGAACACTGAAGCTTTCTTT
CSVEGWNTEAFF
>NA|TRBV6-1|TRBJ1-5|many
TGTGCCAGCAGTACGAGGGGGAGGCATAGCAATCAGCCCCAGCATTTT
CASSTRGRHSNQPQHF
>NA|TRBV5-1|TRBJ2-5|many
TGCGCCAGCAGCTTGGACGCGGGGACTGACCAAGAGACCCAGTACTTC
CASSLDAGTDQETQYF
>NA|TRBV12-3/TRBV12-4|TRBJ2-5|NA
TGTGCCAGCAGGCGAGGAGGAGAGACCCAGTACTTC
CASRRGGETQYF
>TRBD1|TRBV28|TRBJ1-5|many
TGTGCCACCACAACCGGGACAGGCTATAATCAGCCCCAGCATTTT
CATTTGTGYNQPQHF
>TRBD1|TRBV11-2|TRBJ1-6|many
TGTGCCAGCAGCCCGGGACAGACCTATAATTCACCCCTCCACTTT
CASSPGQTYNSPLHF